The 21 T cell receptor beta chains presented below share a single source sample, sequenced in a study of T cell repertoires in cytomegalovirus infection. TCRdb called the reads again in MiXCR, with one record for every CDR3 protein. The sample holds 200,000 to 250,000 distinct CDR3 sequences, 22% seen once. Sequencing input: CD8+ T cells from PBMCs. Receptors were obtained from a human donor in good health (CMV status not recorded). Some clones in this sample may be carry-over from other donors' samples.

This clonotype appeared a few times. This chain joins TRBV7-9 and TRBJ1-4; unclear D gene. CDR3 length equals 15 residues. V lost 5 bases, J lost 5 bases, and 15 bases lay in between. The germline CDR1 and CDR2 sequences are SEHNR and FQNEAQ (reference sequence). The CDR3 DNA reads TGTGCCAGCAGCACCCGACGGGATGGCAATGAAAAACTGTTTTTT. This gives the protein CASSTRRDGNEKLFF.

This clonotype was observed a few times. The chain employs TRBV20-1 and TRBJ1-6; 7 nucleotides line up with TRBD1. The germline CDR1 and CDR2 sequences are DFQATT and SNEGSKA (reference sequence). CDR3 length equals 14 residues. V was clipped by 0 bases and J by 6 bases; unmatched bases: 2. CDR3 loop: CSARDRDSNSPLHF. Written as DNA, the CDR3 is TGCAGTGCTAGAGACCGGGACAGTAATTCACCCCTCCACTTT.

The CDR3 loop is CASSTGAGGVNEQFF. CDR3 DNA: TGTGCCAGCAGCACCGGAGCGGGGGGGGTCAATGAGCAGTTCTTC. The chain has TRBV5-4 and TRBJ2-1; 10 bases are shared with TRBD2. The length of the CDR3 is 15 residues. Losses at the gene ends were 4 bases for V and 6 bases for J; bases not matched to a gene: 7. Germline-derived CDR1 and CDR2 are SGHNT and YYREEE (reference sequence). Drawing the rest from reference TRBV5-4 and TRBJ2-1, the complete variable domain is ETGVTQSPTHLIKTRGQQVTLRCSSQSGHNTVSWYQQALGQGPQFIFQYYREEENGRGNFPPRFSGLQFPNYSSELNVNALELDDSALYLCASSTGAGGVNEQFFGPGTRLTVL.

V usage is TRBV7-2 and J usage is TRBJ2-2; D is ambiguous. This CDR3 spans 14 amino acids. Per germline, CDR1 SGHTA and CDR2 FQGNSA. V was pared by 1 base and J by 6 bases, with 9 bases between. The CDR3 is CASSLGPLPGELFF. CDR3 bases: TGTGCCAGCAGCTTAGGTCCTCTTCCCGGGGAGCTGTTTTTT.

The chain couples TRBV5-6 to TRBJ1-1; maybe TRBD1 (5 bases). V lost 2 bases and J 5 bases, leaving 13 bases between the germline ends. The CDR3 loop spans 14 amino acids. The germline V gene encodes CDR1 SGHDT and CDR2 YYEEEE. CDR3 loop: CASSFLGLSTEAFF. The CDR3 DNA is TGTGCCAGCAGCTTTCTGGGACTGTCAACTGAAGCTTTCTTT. Drawing the rest from reference TRBV5-6 and TRBJ1-1, the complete variable domain is DAGVTQSPTHLIKTRGQQVTLRCSPKSGHDTVSWYQQALGQGPQFIFQYYEEEERQRGNFPDRFSGHQFPNYSSELNVNALLLGDSALYLCASSFLGLSTEAFFGQGTRLTVV.

In its sample, this clonotype was seen a few times. The chain joins TRBV2 to TRBJ2-5, with D maybe TRBD2 (6 bases). This CDR3 is built from 16 residues. Germline CDR1 reads SNHLY; CDR2 reads FYNNEI. V lost 1 base and J 5 bases, leaving 17 bases between the germline ends. The CDR3, as DNA: TGTGCCAGCAGTGAAGGGGGCGGGGCGGCCCGTGAGACCCAGTACTTC. It specifies CASSEGGGAARETQYF. Using reference TRBV2 and TRBJ2-5 for the parts outside the CDR3, the full variable domain is EPEVTQTPSHQVTQMGQEVILRCVPISNHLYFYWYRQILGQKVEFLVSFYNNEISEKSEIFDDQFSVERPDGSNFTLKIRSTKLEDSAMYFCASSEGGGAARETQYFGPGTRLLVL.

This clonotype was found a few times. The V gene is TRBV28, the J gene TRBJ2-2; possibly TRBD1 for D (6 bases). Trimming stripped 0 bases from V and 4 bases from J, with 12 bases between. This CDR3 is 16 amino acids long. Per the germline V gene, CDR1 is MDHEN and CDR2 is SYDVKM. In DNA, the CDR3 is TGTGCCAGCAGTTTATGGGCTGGGGGCGTCACCGGGGAGCTGTTTTTT. Amino acid sequence: CASSLWAGGVTGELFF.

This clonotype was counted only a few times. This sequence joins TRBV7-9 and TRBJ2-2; 8 bases agree with TRBD1. The CDR3 is made up of 15 amino acids. Germline assignment: CDR1 SEHNR and CDR2 FQNEAQ (reference sequence). After removal of 5 bases from V and 5 bases from J, the junction contained 7 bases not matched to a gene. CDR3 protein: CASSPRTGRTGELFF. The CDR3 nucleotides read TGTGCCAGCAGCCCCAGGACAGGGAGGACCGGGGAGCTGTTTTTT.

This clonotype was counted a few times. The chain employs TRBV4-1 and TRBJ2-5, with D perhaps assigned TRBD1 or TRBD2 (5 bases each). V was pared by 0 bases and J by 5 bases, with 19 bases between. The CDR3 has 17 amino acids. CDR1 MGHRA and CDR2 YSYEKL come from the germline V gene. CDR3 bases: TGCGCCAGCAGCCAAGATTCGGGACCGGTCCTACGTGAGACCCAGTACTTC. Translating it yields CASSQDSGPVLRETQYF.

The genes are TRBV6-5 and TRBJ1-1; possible D gene TRBD1, 5 bases. The CDR3 runs 15 residues. CDR1 and CDR2 (germline): MNHEY, SVGAGI. V lost 0 bases and J 1 base, leaving 9 bases between the germline ends. In nucleotides, the CDR3 is TGTGCCAGCAGTTACTCGAGGGGTCCGAACACTGAAGCTTTCTTT. Its translation is CASSYSRGPNTEAFF.

The V gene is TRBV7-9, the J gene TRBJ2-1; D gene ambiguous. The CDR3 totals 13 residues. Germline-derived CDR1 and CDR2 are SEHNR and FQNEAQ (reference sequence). V was pared by 0 bases and J by 11 bases, with 11 bases between. The CDR3, as DNA: TGTGCCAGCAGCTTAGCAGGTTTAAATAAGCAGTTCTTC. It yields the protein CASSLAGLNKQFF.

This chain connects TRBV2 to TRBJ1-3; no reliable D call. This CDR3 is 15 amino acids long. Trimming shortened V by 1 base and J by 0 bases, and 7 bases separated the two germline ends. Per germline, CDR1 SNHLY and CDR2 FYNNEI. The CDR3 bases are TGTGCCAGCAGTGAAGGATGGAACTCTGGAAACACCATATATTTT. Its translation: CASSEGWNSGNTIYF.

The V gene is TRBV2, the J gene TRBJ1-1, with TRBD1 matching over 8 bases. The CDR3 runs 15 residues. Trimming removed 3 bases from V and 6 bases from J; junction bases left unmatched: 9. Germline loops: CDR1 SNHLY, CDR2 FYNNEI. CDR3 amino acids: CASSDQGAINAEAFF. Written as DNA, the CDR3 is TGTGCCAGCAGTGATCAGGGGGCGATCAACGCTGAAGCTTTCTTT.

This clonotype was counted a few times. The rearrangement joins TRBV29-1 to TRBJ1-2; D uncertain. This CDR3 has 11 residues. The germline V gene has CDR1 SQVTM and CDR2 ANQGSEA. Trimming removed 2 bases from V and 6 bases from J, with 7 bases in between. Here the CDR3 DNA reads TGCAGCGTTGAACGTCCTGATGGCTACACCTTC. It specifies CSVERPDGYTF.

The rearrangement uses TRBV7-8 and TRBJ2-7; no reliable D call. This CDR3 is built from 13 residues. Germline V CDR1 and CDR2: SGHVS, FQNEAQ. Trimming shortened V by 2 bases and J by 3 bases, and 8 bases separated the two germline ends. CDR3 in DNA: TGTGCCAGCAGCTTAACGGTGATCTACGAGCAGTACTTC. Residues: CASSLTVIYEQYF.

This chain uses TRBV28 with TRBJ2-4; no definite D call. V was pared by 5 bases and J by 0 bases, with 14 bases between. This CDR3 is 16 amino acids long. Looked up from germline, CDR1 is MDHEN and CDR2 is SYDVKM. Here the CDR3 reads CASSPPTILAKNIQYF. DNA of the CDR3: TGTGCCAGCAGTCCCCCGACGATTCTAGCCAAAAACATTCAGTACTTC.

V usage is TRBV6-2 or TRBV6-3 and J usage is TRBJ1-1; D not resolved. The CDR3 extends over 12 amino acids. From germline, CDR1 is MNHEY and CDR2 SVGEGT. Trimming took off 10 bases at V and 0 bases at J, with 9 bases between the two ends. CDR3 bases: TGTGCCAACGGGCTACTGAACACTGAAGCTTTCTTT. Its protein product is CANGLLNTEAFF.

The rearrangement joins TRBV28 to TRBJ2-7; D gene ambiguous. V was clipped by 3 bases and J by 1 base, with 10 bases between them. This CDR3 region has 14 residues. Germline loops: CDR1 MDHEN, CDR2 SYDVKM. CDR3 DNA: TGTGCCAGCAGTTTGGGGTTTAATTCCTACGAGCAGTACTTC. It translates to CASSLGFNSYEQYF.

The chain joins TRBV28 to TRBJ1-1; the D is unclear. This CDR3 is built from 13 residues. V gave up 6 bases and J gave up 6 bases, with 14 bases separating them. CDR1 is MDHEN and CDR2 is SYDVKM in the germline V gene. CDR3 loop: CASSLRLQAEAFF. In nucleotides, the CDR3 is TGTGCCAGCAGCCTTAGGCTTCAGGCTGAAGCTTTCTTT.

This clonotype was picked up a small number of times. The chain combines TRBV27 with TRBJ1-1; no firm D call. Trimming removed 5 bases at V and 4 bases at J, with 11 bases between. The CDR3 totals 13 residues. Germline loops: CDR1 MNHEY, CDR2 SMNVEV (reference sequence). CDR3 residues: CASSAGAGTEAFF. The CDR3 region has the DNA TGTGCCAGCAGTGCAGGAGCGGGCACTGAAGCTTTCTTT.

The chain combines TRBV20-1 with TRBJ1-5, with TRBD1 matching 9 bases. CDR3 size: 14 residues. The trim removed 2 bases at V and 8 bases at J, leaving 7 bases unmatched. Germline V gene sequence: CDR1 DFQATT, CDR2 SNEGSKA (reference sequence). This CDR3 is CSARSGQGIEPQHF. The CDR3 DNA is TGCAGTGCTAGATCGGGACAGGGAATAGAGCCCCAGCATTTT.